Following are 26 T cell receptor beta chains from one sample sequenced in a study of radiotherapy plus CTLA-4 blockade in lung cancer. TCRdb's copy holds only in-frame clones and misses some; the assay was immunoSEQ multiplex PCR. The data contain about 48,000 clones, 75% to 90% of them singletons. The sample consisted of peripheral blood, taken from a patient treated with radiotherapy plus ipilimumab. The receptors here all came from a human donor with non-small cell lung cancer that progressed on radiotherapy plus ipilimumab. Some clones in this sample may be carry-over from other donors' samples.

CDR3 DNA sequence: TGTGCCAGCAGCTCACCTAGGGGAACAGATACGCAGTATTTT. It yields the protein CASSSPRGTDTQYF. V and J are TRBV11-2 and TRBJ2-3; maybe TRBD1 (5 bases). The CDR3 contains 14 residues. Germline CDR1 is SGHAT and CDR2 is FQNNGV. The V end was cut by 4 bases, the J end by 3 bases, with 11 bases between. The whole variable domain, filled in from reference TRBV11-2 and TRBJ2-3, reads EAGVAQSPRYKIIEKRQSVAFWCNPISGHATLYWYQQILGQGPKLLIQFQNNGVVDDSQLPKDRFSAERLKGVDSTLKIQPAKLEDSAVYLCASSSPRGTDTQYFGPGTRLTVL.

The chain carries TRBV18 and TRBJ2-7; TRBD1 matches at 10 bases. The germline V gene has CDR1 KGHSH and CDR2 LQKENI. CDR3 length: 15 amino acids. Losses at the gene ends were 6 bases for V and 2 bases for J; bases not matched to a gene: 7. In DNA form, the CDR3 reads TGTGCCAGCTCCCGCGGACAGGGGGTTACCTACGAGCAGTACTTC. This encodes CASSRGQGVTYEQYF.

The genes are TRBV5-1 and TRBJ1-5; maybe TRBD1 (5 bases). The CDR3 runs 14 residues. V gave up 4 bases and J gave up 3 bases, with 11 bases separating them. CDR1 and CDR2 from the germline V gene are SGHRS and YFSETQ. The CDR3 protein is CASSRDSPNQPQHF. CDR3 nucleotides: TGCGCCAGCAGCCGAGACAGCCCCAATCAGCCCCAGCATTTT.

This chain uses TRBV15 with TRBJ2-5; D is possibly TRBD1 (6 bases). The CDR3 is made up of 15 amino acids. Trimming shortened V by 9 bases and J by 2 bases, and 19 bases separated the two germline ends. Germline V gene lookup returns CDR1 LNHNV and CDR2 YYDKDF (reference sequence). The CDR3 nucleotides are TGTGCCACAACAATGGACAGCCACGTTCAAGAGACCCAGTACTTC. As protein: CATTMDSHVQETQYF. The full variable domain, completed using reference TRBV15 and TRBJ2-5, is DAMVIQNPRYQVTQFGKPVTLSCSQTLNHNVMYWYQQKSSQAPKLLFHYYDKDFNNEADTPDNFQSRRPNTSFCFLDIRSPGLGDTAMYLCATTMDSHVQETQYFGPGTRLLVL.

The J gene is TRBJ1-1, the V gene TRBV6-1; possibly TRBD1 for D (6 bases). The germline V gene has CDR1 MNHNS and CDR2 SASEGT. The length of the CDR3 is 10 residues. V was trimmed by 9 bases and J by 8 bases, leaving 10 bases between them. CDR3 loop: CASTGLEAFF. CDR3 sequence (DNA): TGTGCCAGTACAGGGTTAGAAGCTTTCTTT.

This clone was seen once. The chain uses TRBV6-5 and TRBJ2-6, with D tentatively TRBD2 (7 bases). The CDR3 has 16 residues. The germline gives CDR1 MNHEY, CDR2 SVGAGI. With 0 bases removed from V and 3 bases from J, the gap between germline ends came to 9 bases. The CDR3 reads CASSYSRGLGANVLTF. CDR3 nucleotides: TGTGCCAGCAGTTACTCGCGGGGGCTTGGGGCCAACGTCCTGACTTTC.

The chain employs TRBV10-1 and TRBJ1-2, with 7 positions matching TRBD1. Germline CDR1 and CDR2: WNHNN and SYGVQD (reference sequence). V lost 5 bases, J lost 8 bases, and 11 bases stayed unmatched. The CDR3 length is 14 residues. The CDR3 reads CASSLLTGSSGYTF. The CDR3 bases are TGCGCCAGCAGTCTCCTGACAGGGTCGTCCGGCTACACCTTC.

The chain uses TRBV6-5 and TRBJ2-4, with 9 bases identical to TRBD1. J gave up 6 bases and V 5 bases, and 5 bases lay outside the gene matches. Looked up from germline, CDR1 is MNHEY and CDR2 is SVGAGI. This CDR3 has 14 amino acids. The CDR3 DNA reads TGTGCCAGCAGTCCCCCGGGACAGGGAAACATTCAGTACTTC. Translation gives CASSPPGQGNIQYF.

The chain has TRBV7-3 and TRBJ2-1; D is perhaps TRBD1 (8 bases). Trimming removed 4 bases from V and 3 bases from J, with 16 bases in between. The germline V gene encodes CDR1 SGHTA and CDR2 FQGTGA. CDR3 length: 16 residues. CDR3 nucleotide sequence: TGTGCCAGCAGCTCGCTACAGGGGGGGATCTACAATGAGCAGTTCTTC. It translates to CASSSLQGGIYNEQFF.

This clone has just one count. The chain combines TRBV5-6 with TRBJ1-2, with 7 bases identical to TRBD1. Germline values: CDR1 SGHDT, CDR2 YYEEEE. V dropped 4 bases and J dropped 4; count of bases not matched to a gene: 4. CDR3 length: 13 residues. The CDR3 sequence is CASSQGTAYGYTF. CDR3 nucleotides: TGTGCCAGCAGCCAAGGGACAGCCTATGGCTACACCTTC.

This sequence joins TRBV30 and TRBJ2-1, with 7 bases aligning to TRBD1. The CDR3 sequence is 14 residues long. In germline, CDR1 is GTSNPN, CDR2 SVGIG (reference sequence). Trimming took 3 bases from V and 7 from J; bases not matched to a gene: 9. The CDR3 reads CAWSKTDRRNEQFF. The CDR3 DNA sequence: TGTGCCTGGAGCAAGACGGACAGGAGAAATGAGCAGTTCTTC. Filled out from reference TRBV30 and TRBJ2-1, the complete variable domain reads SQTIHQWPATLVQPVGSPLSLECTVEGTSNPNLYWYRQAAGRGLQLLFYSVGIGQISSEVPQNLSASRPQDRQFILSSKKLLLSDSGFYLCAWSKTDRRNEQFFGPGTRLTVL.

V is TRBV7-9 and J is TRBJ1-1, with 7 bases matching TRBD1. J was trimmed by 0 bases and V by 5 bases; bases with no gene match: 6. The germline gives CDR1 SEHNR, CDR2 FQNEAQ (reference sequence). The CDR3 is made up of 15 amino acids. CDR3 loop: CASSPLTGMNTEAFF. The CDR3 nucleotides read TGTGCCAGCAGCCCGCTGACAGGGATGAACACTGAAGCTTTCTTT.

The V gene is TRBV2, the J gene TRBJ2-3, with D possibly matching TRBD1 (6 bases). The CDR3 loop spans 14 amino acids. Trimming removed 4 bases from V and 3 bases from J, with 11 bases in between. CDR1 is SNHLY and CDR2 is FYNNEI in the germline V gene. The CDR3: CASSARTETDTQYF. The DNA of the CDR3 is TGTGCCAGCAGTGCTCGGACAGAAACAGATACGCAGTATTTT.

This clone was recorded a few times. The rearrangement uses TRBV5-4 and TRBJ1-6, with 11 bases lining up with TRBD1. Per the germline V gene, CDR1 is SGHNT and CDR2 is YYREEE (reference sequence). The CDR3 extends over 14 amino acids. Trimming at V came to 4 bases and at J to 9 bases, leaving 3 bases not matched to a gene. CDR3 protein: CASSPGTGGSPLHF. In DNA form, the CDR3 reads TGTGCCAGCAGCCCCGGGACAGGGGGTTCACCCCTCCACTTT.

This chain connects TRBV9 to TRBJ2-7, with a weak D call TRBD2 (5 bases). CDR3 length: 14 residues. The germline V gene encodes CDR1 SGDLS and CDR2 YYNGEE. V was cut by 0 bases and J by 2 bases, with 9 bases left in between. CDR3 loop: CASSVGGSAYEQYF. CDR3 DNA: TGTGCCAGCAGCGTAGGAGGGTCAGCCTACGAGCAGTACTTC.

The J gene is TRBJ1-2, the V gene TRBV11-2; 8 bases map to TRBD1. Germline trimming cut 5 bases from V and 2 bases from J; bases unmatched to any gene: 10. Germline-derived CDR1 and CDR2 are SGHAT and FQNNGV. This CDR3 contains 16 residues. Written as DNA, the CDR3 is TGTGCCAGCAGCACTACAAGCGGACAGGGAAACTATGGCTACACCTTC. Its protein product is CASSTTSGQGNYGYTF.

CDR3 amino acids: CASSQNFDSGETQYF. CDR3 in DNA: TGCGCCAGCAGCCAAAACTTCGACAGTGGGGAGACCCAGTACTTC. The V call is TRBV4-3, the J call TRBJ2-5; possible D gene TRBD1, 5 bases. The CDR3 loop spans 15 amino acids. Germline V gene sequence: CDR1 LGHNA, CDR2 YSLEER. Trimming removed 2 bases at V and 5 bases at J, with 15 bases between.

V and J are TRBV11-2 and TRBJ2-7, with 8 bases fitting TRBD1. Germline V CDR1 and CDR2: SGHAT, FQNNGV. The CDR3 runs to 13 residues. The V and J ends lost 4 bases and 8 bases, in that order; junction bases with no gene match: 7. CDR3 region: CASSYGTGLKQYF. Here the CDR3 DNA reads TGTGCCAGCAGCTACGGGACAGGCCTCAAGCAGTACTTC. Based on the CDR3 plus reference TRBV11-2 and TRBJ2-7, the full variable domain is EAGVAQSPRYKIIEKRQSVAFWCNPISGHATLYWYQQILGQGPKLLIQFQNNGVVDDSQLPKDRFSAERLKGVDSTLKIQPAKLEDSAVYLCASSYGTGLKQYFGPGTRLTVT.

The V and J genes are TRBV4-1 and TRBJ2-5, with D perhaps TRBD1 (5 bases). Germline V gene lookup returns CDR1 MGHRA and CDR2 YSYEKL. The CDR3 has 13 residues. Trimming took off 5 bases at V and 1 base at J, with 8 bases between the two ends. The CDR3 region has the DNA TGCGCCAGCAGCTTGACAGCCCAAGAGACCCAGTACTTC. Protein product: CASSLTAQETQYF.

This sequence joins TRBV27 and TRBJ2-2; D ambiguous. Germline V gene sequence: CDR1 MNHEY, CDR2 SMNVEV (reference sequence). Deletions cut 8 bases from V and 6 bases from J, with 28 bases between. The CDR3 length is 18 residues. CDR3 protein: CASGQPGTVGFGAGELFF. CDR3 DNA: TGTGCCAGCGGTCAACCCGGAACCGTCGGGTTTGGCGCCGGGGAGCTGTTTTTT.

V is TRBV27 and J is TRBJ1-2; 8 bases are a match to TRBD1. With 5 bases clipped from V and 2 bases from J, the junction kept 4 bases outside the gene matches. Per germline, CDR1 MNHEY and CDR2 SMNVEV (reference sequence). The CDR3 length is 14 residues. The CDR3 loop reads CASSPQGENYGYTF. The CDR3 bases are TGTGCCAGCAGTCCACAGGGGGAAAACTATGGCTACACCTTC.

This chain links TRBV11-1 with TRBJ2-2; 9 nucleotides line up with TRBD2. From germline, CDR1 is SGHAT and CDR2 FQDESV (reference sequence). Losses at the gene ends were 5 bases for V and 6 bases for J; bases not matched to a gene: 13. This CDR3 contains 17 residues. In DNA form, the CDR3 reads TGTGCCAGCAGCGCGGAACTAGCGGGTATGATTTCCGGGGAGCTGTTTTTT. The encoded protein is CASSAELAGMISGELFF. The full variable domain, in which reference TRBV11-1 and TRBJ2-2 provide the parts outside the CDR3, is EAEVAQSPRYKITEKSQAVAFWCDPISGHATLYWYRQILGQGPELLVQFQDESVVDDSQLPKDRFSAERLKGVDSTLKIQPAELGDSAMYLCASSAELAGMISGELFFGEGSRLTVL.

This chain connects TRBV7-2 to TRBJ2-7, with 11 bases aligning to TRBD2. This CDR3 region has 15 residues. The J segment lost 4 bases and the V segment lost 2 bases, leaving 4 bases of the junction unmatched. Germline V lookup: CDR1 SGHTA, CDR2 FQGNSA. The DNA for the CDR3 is TGTGCCAGCAGCTTAAGGGGACTAGCGGCGTACGAGCAGTACTTC. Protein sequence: CASSLRGLAAYEQYF. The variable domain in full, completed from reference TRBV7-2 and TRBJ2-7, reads GAGVSQSPSNKVTEKGKDVELRCDPISGHTALYWYRQSLGQGLEFLIYFQGNSAPDKSGLPSDRFSAERTGGSVSTLTIQRTQQEDSAVYLCASSLRGLAAYEQYFGPGTRLTVT.

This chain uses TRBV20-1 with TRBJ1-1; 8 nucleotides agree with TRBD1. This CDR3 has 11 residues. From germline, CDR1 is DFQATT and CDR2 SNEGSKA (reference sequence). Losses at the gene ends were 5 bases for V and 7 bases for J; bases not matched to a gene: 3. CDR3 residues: CSARGQGEAFF. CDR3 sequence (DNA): TGCAGTGCTCGAGGACAGGGTGAAGCTTTCTTT.

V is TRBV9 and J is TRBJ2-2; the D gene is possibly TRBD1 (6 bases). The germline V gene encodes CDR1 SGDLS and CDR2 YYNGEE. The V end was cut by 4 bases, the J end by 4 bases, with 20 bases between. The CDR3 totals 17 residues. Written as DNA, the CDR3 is TGTGCCAGCAGCACCCGCCTCGAGGCAGGGGTCACCGGGGAGCTGTTTTTT. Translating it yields CASSTRLEAGVTGELFF.

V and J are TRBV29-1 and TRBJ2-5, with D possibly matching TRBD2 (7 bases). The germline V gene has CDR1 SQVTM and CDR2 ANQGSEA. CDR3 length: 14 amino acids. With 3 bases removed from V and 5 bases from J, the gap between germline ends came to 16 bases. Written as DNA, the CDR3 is TGCAGCGTTGAGGGAGGGGGTGTGAGGGAGACCCAGTACTTC. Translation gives CSVEGGGVRETQYF.